This TCR beta chain was sequenced during a study of T cells after yellow fever vaccination. The germline CDR1 and CDR2 sequences are SGHTA and FQGNSA. V trimming: 5 bases; J trimming: 5 bases; junction bases outside the gene matches: 5. This CDR3 is 13 amino acids long. Using its own MiXCR run on the 5' RACE reads, TCRdb lists one record per CDR3 protein. Of a few hundred thousand distinct CDR3 sequences in the sample, 17% are singletons; the top ten hold roughly a sixth. This clonotype was seen a few times. The source was PBMCs, collected 5 to 6 days after the first yellow fever vaccination. The V gene is TRBV7-2, the J gene TRBJ2-5; 7 bases are shared with TRBD1. This TCR was recovered from a man younger than 35 who received the YFV17D yellow fever vaccine. In DNA, the CDR3 is TGTGCCAGCAGCCTAGGGGGCTGGGAGACCCAGTACTTC. This gives the protein CASSLGGWETQYF.